These 5 T cell receptor beta chains were all obtained from the same sample, sequenced in a study of cytomegalovirus exposure and HLA in healthy donors. Amplification used 60 Vbeta primers and 13 Jbeta primers. TCRdb's copy holds only in-frame clones and misses some; the assay was immunoSEQ multiplex PCR. The table lists over 130,000 clones, more than 65% of them singletons. The sequenced sample was PBMCs. The receptors shown here come from a man between 50 and 59 years old in good health and CMV-seropositive.

This chain joins TRBV19 and TRBJ1-2, with TRBD1 as a possible D gene (6 bases). Germline values: CDR1 LNHDA, CDR2 SQIVND (reference sequence). V was pared by 0 bases and J by 4 bases, with 6 bases between. This CDR3 spans 13 amino acids. The CDR3 nucleotides read TGTGCCAGTAGTATAGAGGGGGCCTATGGCTACACCTTC. It encodes CASSIEGAYGYTF.

This clone was seen only once. The CDR3: CASSRGGVGGTQYF. The DNA for the CDR3 is TGTGCCAGCAGCCGGGGAGGGGTCGGGGGGACCCAGTACTTC. V gene TRBV7-6 combines with J gene TRBJ2-5; 7 nucleotides align to TRBD2. Trimming cost V 5 bases and J 7 bases; bases outside gene matches: 10. From germline, CDR1 is SGHVS and CDR2 FNYEAQ. The CDR3 has 14 residues.

The V and J genes are TRBV5-1 and TRBJ1-1; a weak D match, TRBD1 (5 bases). V was trimmed by 8 bases and J by 4 bases, leaving 21 bases between them. This CDR3 region has 15 residues. Per the germline V gene, CDR1 is SGHRS and CDR2 is YFSETQ. The CDR3 DNA reads as TGCGCCAGTAACCAAGGCCCAGGGAAGGTCACTGAAGCTTTCTTT. Amino acid sequence: CASNQGPGKVTEAFF.

The table lists this clone with a count of one. The chain recombines TRBV19 with TRBJ2-3, with TRBD1 identical over 10 bases. Germline lookup yields CDR1 LNHDA and CDR2 SQIVND (reference sequence). J was trimmed by 3 bases and V by 5 bases; bases with no gene match: 5. CDR3 length: 15 amino acids. CDR3 DNA: TGTGCCAGTAGTGCCCGGGACAGGGGTACAGATACGCAGTATTTT. This translates into CASSARDRGTDTQYF.

A single count supports this clone. The V call is TRBV6-4, the J call TRBJ1-1; D ambiguous. The CDR3 length is 11 residues. Germline loops: CDR1 MRHNA, CDR2 SNTAGT. The V end lost 7 bases, the J end lost 8 bases, and 11 bases lay between the germline ends. Here the CDR3 DNA reads TGTGCCAGCACGCGCACCCTAGAAGCTTTCTTT. Translating it yields CASTRTLEAFF.